This TCR beta chain was sequenced during a study of shared clonotypes between healthy human individuals. Study-level information: Per-donor plates numbered three CD4 naive, three CD4 memory, two CD8 naive and one CD8 memory.

Broader study findings: When naive CD4 clonotypes were compared across a few donors, about 4.9% were shared. Richness estimates generally favored naive over memory subsets.

Source study methods: With immunoSEQ giving junction-only sequences and no quality scores, filtering differed. The assay was immunoSEQ multiplex PCR, and TCRdb's table has in-frame clones only and misses some. Clone size and V and J calls were adopted from that table, with D and trimming inferred from the DNA. Of 2 million to 2.5 million clones in the sample, 90% to 97% are singletons; the top ten hold approximately 0.13%. Per germline, CDR1 GTSNPN and CDR2 SVGIG (reference sequence). The CDR3 has 13 residues. V was cut by 0 bases and J by 1 base, with 6 bases left in between. This clone has at least ten counts. Its antigen is not known. Other DNA sequences in this sample translate to the same CDR3.

Sample: naive CD4+ T cells sorted from blood. Subset reported: CD45RA+ positively selected. The origin of this receptor is a man between 18 and 29 years old in good health. The chain recombines TRBV30 with TRBJ1-1; D may be TRBD1 (5 bases). This CDR3 is CAWSVGGNTEAFF. CDR3 DNA sequence: TGTGCCTGGAGTGTTGGGGGGAACACTGAAGCTTTCTTT.